One sample yielded the 27 T cell receptor beta chains listed below, sequenced in a study of OX40 agonist ivuxolimab in advanced cancers. The table came from immunoSEQ multiplex PCR; TCRdb's copy has only in-frame clones and leaves some out. The sample shows around 60,000 clones, around 90% of them seen only once. Sequenced here: CD4+ or CD8+ T cells sorted from blood, sampled in a trial of the OX40 agonist ivuxolimab. Receptor source: an adult with an advanced solid tumor such as melanoma, head and neck, liver or kidney cancer.

This clone was detected only a few times. This sequence joins TRBV7-2 and TRBJ2-7; 10 bases fit TRBD2. The CDR3 spans 13 residues. With 3 bases clipped from V and 5 bases from J, the junction kept 1 base outside the gene matches. Germline CDR1 reads SGHTA; CDR2 reads FQGNSA. This chain's CDR3 is CASSLGLANEQYF. The CDR3 DNA follows: TGTGCCAGCAGCTTGGGACTAGCGAACGAGCAGTACTTC. Variable domain in full (rest from reference TRBV7-2 and TRBJ2-7): GAGVSQSPSNKVTEKGKDVELRCDPISGHTALYWYRQSLGQGLEFLIYFQGNSAPDKSGLPSDRFSAERTGGSVSTLTIQRTQQEDSAVYLCASSLGLANEQYFGPGTRLTVT.

The chain's CDR3 is CASSLALAHYGYTF. The CDR3 nucleotides are TGTGCCAGCAGCTTAGCGCTCGCTCACTATGGCTACACCTTC. The chain has TRBV7-2 and TRBJ1-2; D gene unclear. Germline lookup yields CDR1 SGHTA and CDR2 FQGNSA. This CDR3 comprises 14 residues. V was cut by 0 bases and J by 3 bases, with 8 bases left in between.

The chain is built from TRBV5-1 and TRBJ2-7, with D perhaps TRBD2 (6 bases). This CDR3 is built from 12 residues. With 3 bases removed from V and 6 bases from J, the gap between germline ends came to 10 bases. Germline CDR1 is SGHRS and CDR2 is YFSETQ. The CDR3: CASSSAGGEQYF. CDR3 sequence (DNA): TGCGCCAGCAGCTCCGCCGGGGGCGAGCAGTACTTC.

This chain connects TRBV28 to TRBJ2-3, with a tentative D call TRBD1 (6 bases). V lost 2 bases and J lost 1, with 16 bases in between. This CDR3 comprises 17 residues. Germline loops: CDR1 MDHEN, CDR2 SYDVKM. CDR3 in amino acids: CASSLLPGVEGTDTQYF. In nucleotides, the CDR3 is TGTGCCAGCAGTTTACTACCAGGGGTAGAAGGCACAGATACGCAGTATTTT. The variable domain in full, with the rest retrieved from reference TRBV28 and TRBJ2-3, is DVKVTQSSRYLVKRTGEKVFLECVQDMDHENMFWYRQDPGLGLRLIYFSYDVKMKEKGDIPEGYSVSREKKERFSLILESASTNQTSMYLCASSLLPGVEGTDTQYFGPGTRLTVL.

CDR3 sequence reads: CASSYGTELNTGELFF. In DNA, the CDR3 is TGTGCCAGTAGCTATGGGACAGAGCTAAACACCGGGGAGCTGTTTTTT. V usage is TRBV19 and J usage is TRBJ2-2; TRBD1 matches 7 bases. The CDR3 runs 16 residues. Germline lookup yields CDR1 LNHDA and CDR2 SQIVND (reference sequence). Trimming at V came to 6 bases and at J to 2 bases, leaving 9 bases not matched to a gene.

The chain joins TRBV5-1 to TRBJ2-5; TRBD1 is a possible D gene (6 bases). This CDR3 contains 15 residues. V lost 4 bases and J 7 bases, leaving 20 bases between the germline ends. Germline CDR1 is SGHRS and CDR2 is YFSETQ. CDR3 nucleotides: TGCGCCAGCAGCCGCCTACAGGGAAATGACGTGACCCAGTACTTC. Its protein is CASSRLQGNDVTQYF.

The rearrangement uses TRBV6-5 and TRBJ2-7; 9 positions agree with TRBD1. The CDR3 is 14 residues long. V gave up 2 bases and J gave up 2 bases; unmatched junction bases: 1. Per the germline V gene, CDR1 is MNHEY and CDR2 is SVGAGI. The CDR3 region is CASSYGQGPYEQYF. CDR3 in DNA: TGTGCCAGCAGTTACGGACAGGGGCCCTACGAGCAGTACTTC.

The chain links TRBV7-9 to TRBJ2-1; the D is unclear. CDR3 length: 12 amino acids. From germline, CDR1 is SEHNR and CDR2 FQNEAQ (reference sequence). V gave up 2 bases and J gave up 8 bases, with 7 bases separating them. The CDR3 nucleotides are TGTGCCAGCAGCTTATCAGGCTATGAGCAGTTCTTC. It translates to CASSLSGYEQFF.

The V gene is TRBV27, the J gene TRBJ2-1; 7 nucleotides agree with TRBD1. V lost 5 bases, J lost 8 bases, and 3 bases stayed unmatched. Germline loops: CDR1 MNHEY, CDR2 SMNVEV (reference sequence). This CDR3 has 12 residues. The CDR3 loop is CASSHGTDEQFF. The CDR3 DNA reads as TGTGCCAGCAGTCACGGGACAGATGAGCAGTTCTTC.

V is TRBV19 and J is TRBJ1-5; 9 nucleotides align to TRBD1. The V segment lost 4 bases and the J segment 4 bases; nucleotides outside the gene matches: 5. Germline CDR1 reads LNHDA; CDR2 reads SQIVND (reference sequence). The CDR3 totals 15 residues. CDR3 residues: CASSTGDRVNQPQHF. The CDR3 DNA sequence: TGTGCCAGTAGTACAGGGGACAGGGTGAATCAGCCCCAGCATTTT.

The chain carries TRBV7-9 and TRBJ1-4; D is uncertain. V was trimmed by 2 bases and J by 4 bases, leaving 11 bases between them. This CDR3 is 15 amino acids long. CDR1 and CDR2 (germline): SEHNR, FQNEAQ (reference sequence). CDR3 region: CASSLKGLGNEKLFF. The CDR3 DNA is TGTGCCAGCAGCTTAAAGGGCCTGGGTAATGAAAAACTGTTTTTT.

The chain is built from TRBV27 and TRBJ2-3, with D unresolved. The germline V gene has CDR1 MNHEY and CDR2 SMNVEV (reference sequence). The CDR3 consists of 15 residues. Trimming shortened V by 5 bases and J by 0 bases, and 12 bases separated the two germline ends. The CDR3 coding sequence is TGTGCCAGCAGTCCTGACATCGTTAGCACAGATACGCAGTATTTT. Protein product: CASSPDIVSTDTQYF.

This chain uses TRBV7-2 with TRBJ2-1, with a tentative D call TRBD1 (5 bases). The CDR3 runs to 10 residues. Trimming removed 0 bases at V and 15 bases at J, with 6 bases between. Germline V gene sequence: CDR1 SGHTA, CDR2 FQGNSA. CDR3 in amino acids: CASSLAGRFF. The CDR3 DNA follows: TGTGCCAGCAGCTTAGCGGGGCGGTTCTTC.

The V call is TRBV19, the J call TRBJ2-1, with 12 positions matching TRBD2. This CDR3 spans 18 amino acids. J was trimmed by 5 bases and V by 1 base; bases with no gene match: 9. The V gene's germline CDR1 is LNHDA and CDR2 SQIVND (reference sequence). DNA of the CDR3: TGTGCCAGTAGTATAGCCCTTGGACTAGCGGGAAGCAACAATGAGCAGTTCTTC. It yields the protein CASSIALGLAGSNNEQFF.

CDR3 residues: CASSQARTRSSYNEQFF. The CDR3 bases are TGCGCCAGCAGCCAAGCCCGGACTCGCAGCTCCTACAATGAGCAGTTCTTC. This chain joins TRBV4-1 and TRBJ2-1, with D tentatively TRBD2 (5 bases). Trimming pared 1 base from V and 0 bases from J, leaving 13 bases between. In germline, CDR1 is MGHRA, CDR2 YSYEKL. This CDR3 is built from 17 residues.

In its sample, this clone was seen once. This sequence joins TRBV7-2 and TRBJ2-5, with 11 bases aligning to TRBD2. The CDR3 sequence is 15 residues long. After removal of 5 bases from V and 5 bases from J, the junction contained 7 bases not matched to a gene. Germline V gene data show CDR1 as SGHTA and CDR2 as FQGNSA. The CDR3 is CASSQSSGRRETQYF. The CDR3 DNA follows: TGTGCCAGCAGCCAGTCTAGCGGGAGGCGGGAGACCCAGTACTTC.

This chain joins TRBV6-1 and TRBJ2-7; D gene unclear. Per germline, CDR1 MNHNS and CDR2 SASEGT. Trimming pared 0 bases from V and 0 bases from J, leaving 12 bases between. The CDR3 runs 16 residues. CDR3 sequence: CASSEAWQAVSYEQYF. CDR3 in DNA: TGTGCCAGCAGTGAAGCTTGGCAGGCCGTCTCCTACGAGCAGTACTTC.

The V call is TRBV29-1, the J call TRBJ2-7; 8 bases agree with TRBD1. Unmatched junction bases numbered 3, after V lost 2 bases and J lost 3 bases. Looked up from germline, CDR1 is SQVTM and CDR2 is ANQGSEA. The CDR3 totals 13 residues. CDR3 sequence reads: CSVERGQGYEQYF. Here the CDR3 DNA reads TGCAGCGTTGAAAGAGGACAGGGCTACGAGCAGTACTTC.

The chain recombines TRBV27 with TRBJ2-7; 8 nucleotides align to TRBD2. This CDR3 has 11 residues. The germline V gene has CDR1 MNHEY and CDR2 SMNVEV (reference sequence). V shed 8 bases and J 5 bases; nucleotides not matched to a gene: 2. This chain's CDR3 is CASGRGDEQYF. The CDR3 DNA follows: TGTGCCAGCGGGCGGGGGGACGAGCAGTACTTC.

This chain links TRBV30 with TRBJ2-7; D gene unclear. V was cut by 3 bases and J by 0 bases, with 9 bases left in between. The CDR3 extends over 13 amino acids. CDR1 and CDR2 from the germline V gene are GTSNPN and SVGIG (reference sequence). CDR3 residues: CAWSPGVSYEQYF. The CDR3 nucleotides are TGTGCCTGGAGCCCTGGAGTCTCCTACGAGCAGTACTTC.

This sequence joins TRBV27 and TRBJ1-2, with D perhaps TRBD1 (6 bases). Trimming shortened V by 5 bases and J by 7 bases, and 17 bases separated the two germline ends. This CDR3 is 14 amino acids long. Germline V gives CDR1 MNHEY, CDR2 SMNVEV (reference sequence). The chain's CDR3 is CASSPGTIGPGYTF. The CDR3 nucleotides read TGTGCCAGCAGTCCAGGGACAATCGGTCCTGGCTACACCTTC.

On this clone itself: The junction differs from germline at one of its ends, possibly a read error. The same CDR3 is also encoded by other DNA sequences in this sample. V is TRBV4-1 and J is TRBJ1-5; D gene uncertain. CDR3 size: 12 residues. Germline V gene sequence: CDR1 MGHRA, CDR2 YSYEKL. CDR3 region: CASSQDNQPQHF. The CDR3 DNA reads as TGTGCCAGCAGCCAAGACAATCAGCCCCAGCATTTT.

The V call is TRBV9, the J call TRBJ2-7; D might be TRBD2 (5 bases). The CDR3 runs to 14 residues. V lost 0 bases, J lost 5 bases, and 12 bases lay in between. The germline V gene has CDR1 SGDLS and CDR2 YYNGEE. CDR3 loop: CASSVVEGSHEQYF. CDR3 coding DNA: TGTGCCAGCAGCGTAGTAGAAGGGAGCCACGAGCAGTACTTC.

This chain connects TRBV28 to TRBJ2-7; possibly TRBD2 for D (6 bases). The V end lost 2 bases, the J end lost 2 bases, and 10 bases lay between the germline ends. Looked up from germline, CDR1 is MDHEN and CDR2 is SYDVKM. This CDR3 is built from 14 residues. CDR3 bases: TGTGCCAGCAGTTTAGGGGACTCCACCTACGAGCAGTACTTC. Encoded protein: CASSLGDSTYEQYF. The variable domain in full, with the rest retrieved from reference TRBV28 and TRBJ2-7, is DVKVTQSSRYLVKRTGEKVFLECVQDMDHENMFWYRQDPGLGLRLIYFSYDVKMKEKGDIPEGYSVSREKKERFSLILESASTNQTSMYLCASSLGDSTYEQYFGPGTRLTVT.

The V and J genes are TRBV11-3 and TRBJ2-2; TRBD2 matches at 11 bases. This CDR3 is 18 amino acids long. CDR1 and CDR2 (germline): SGHNT, YENEEA. Trimming took 5 bases from V and 5 from J; bases not matched to a gene: 13. The CDR3: CASSPTLTSGSHTGELFF. CDR3 DNA sequence: TGTGCCAGCAGCCCGACACTAACTAGCGGGAGCCATACCGGGGAGCTGTTTTTT.

The chain uses TRBV30 and TRBJ2-7, with 10 bases lining up with TRBD2. The CDR3 contains 17 residues. V shed 0 bases and J 0 bases; nucleotides not matched to a gene: 8. In germline, CDR1 is GTSNPN, CDR2 SVGIG (reference sequence). The CDR3 nucleotides read TGTGCCTGGAGTGTTATCACAGCGGGAGGGCCCTCCTACGAGCAGTACTTC. It translates to CAWSVITAGGPSYEQYF.

Concerning this clone itself: Other DNA sequences of this sample code for an identical CDR3. The chain joins TRBV7-9 to TRBJ2-7; 14 nucleotides match TRBD2. This CDR3 region has 14 residues. Unmatched junction bases numbered 4, after V lost 5 bases and J lost 7 bases. Germline lookup yields CDR1 SEHNR and CDR2 FQNEAQ (reference sequence). CDR3 loop: CASSQTSGRGEQYF. As DNA, the CDR3 is TGTGCCAGCAGCCAGACTAGCGGGAGGGGTGAGCAGTACTTC.